The table lists the clone carrying this T cell receptor (beta chain) with a few counts. Its antigen is unidentified. This sample is part of a study of blood T cells in healthy people across ages. Study outcomes and limitations: Age advanced and TCR beta diversity per million T cells fell, roughly linearly. Diversity figures derived from one million T cells were judged to underestimate the true value.

Trimming shortened V by 6 bases and J by 1 base, and 15 bases separated the two germline ends. This CDR3 is built from 15 residues. The use of a sample-barcoded 5' primer and a J-beta primer mix characterized a second PCR of roughly 6 to 11 cycles. No fewer than 3 million CDR3-containing paired-end reads came from each sample. TCRdb reprocessed the 5' RACE reads with MiXCR, giving one entry per CDR3 protein. The repertoire includes 1.8 million or so distinct CDR3 sequences, about two fifths of them detected once, and 23% sits in the top ten. The chain employs TRBV12-3 or TRBV12-4 and TRBJ2-5, with D possibly being TRBD1 or TRBD2 (5 bases each). The sequencing sample was made of blood. This clonotype was obtained from a human donor in good health. This CDR3 reads CASRTTERGQETQYF. The CDR3 bases are TGTGCCAGCAGAACCACCGAGAGGGGCCAAGAGACCCAGTACTTC.